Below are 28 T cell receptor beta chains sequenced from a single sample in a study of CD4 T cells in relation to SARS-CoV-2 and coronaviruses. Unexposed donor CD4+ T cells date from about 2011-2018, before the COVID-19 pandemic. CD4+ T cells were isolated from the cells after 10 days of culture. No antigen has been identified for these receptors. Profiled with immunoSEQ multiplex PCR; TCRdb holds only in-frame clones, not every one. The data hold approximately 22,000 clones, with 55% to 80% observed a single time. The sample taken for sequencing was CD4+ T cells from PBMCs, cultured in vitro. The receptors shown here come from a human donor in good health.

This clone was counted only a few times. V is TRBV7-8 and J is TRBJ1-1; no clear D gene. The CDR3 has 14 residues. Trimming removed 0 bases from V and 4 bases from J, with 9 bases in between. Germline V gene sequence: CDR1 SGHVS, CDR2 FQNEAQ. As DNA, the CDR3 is TGTGCCAGCAGCTTAGCGATCGGGAGCACTGAAGCTTTCTTT. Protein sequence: CASSLAIGSTEAFF.

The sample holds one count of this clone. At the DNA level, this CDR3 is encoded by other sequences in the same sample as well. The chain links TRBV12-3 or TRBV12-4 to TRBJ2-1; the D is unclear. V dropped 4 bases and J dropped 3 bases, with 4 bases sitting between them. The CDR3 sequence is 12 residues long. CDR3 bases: TGTGCCAGCAGTTCTGGCTACAATGAGCAGTTCTTC. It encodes CASSSGYNEQFF.

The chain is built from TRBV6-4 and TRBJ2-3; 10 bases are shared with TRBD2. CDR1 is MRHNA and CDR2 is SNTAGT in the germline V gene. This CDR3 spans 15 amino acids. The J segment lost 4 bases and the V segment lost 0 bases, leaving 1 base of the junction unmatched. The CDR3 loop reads CASSDSAGGPDTQYF. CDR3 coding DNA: TGTGCCAGCAGTGACTCAGCGGGGGGGCCAGATACGCAGTATTTT.

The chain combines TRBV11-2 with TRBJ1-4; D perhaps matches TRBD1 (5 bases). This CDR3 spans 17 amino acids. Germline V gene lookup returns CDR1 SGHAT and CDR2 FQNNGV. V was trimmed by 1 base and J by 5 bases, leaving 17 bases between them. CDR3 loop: CASSLAVGGGSNEKLFF. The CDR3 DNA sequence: TGTGCCAGCAGCTTAGCGGTGGGTGGGGGTTCGAATGAAAAACTGTTTTTT.

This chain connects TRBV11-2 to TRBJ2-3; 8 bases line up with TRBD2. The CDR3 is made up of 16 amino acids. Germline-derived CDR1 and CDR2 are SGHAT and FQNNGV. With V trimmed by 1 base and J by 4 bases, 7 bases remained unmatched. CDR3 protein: CASSLAPSGGSDTQYF. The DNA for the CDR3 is TGTGCCAGCAGCTTAGCCCCCAGCGGGGGATCAGATACGCAGTATTTT. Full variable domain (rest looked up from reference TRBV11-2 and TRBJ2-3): EAGVAQSPRYKIIEKRQSVAFWCNPISGHATLYWYQQILGQGPKLLIQFQNNGVVDDSQLPKDRFSAERLKGVDSTLKIQPAKLEDSAVYLCASSLAPSGGSDTQYFGPGTRLTVL.

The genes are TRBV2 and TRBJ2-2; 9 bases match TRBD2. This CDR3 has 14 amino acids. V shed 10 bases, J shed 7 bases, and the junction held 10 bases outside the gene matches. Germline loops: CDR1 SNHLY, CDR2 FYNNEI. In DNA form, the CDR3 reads TGTGCCACCCGGGGACTAGCCGTAGTCGGGGAGCTGTTTTTT. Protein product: CATRGLAVVGELFF.

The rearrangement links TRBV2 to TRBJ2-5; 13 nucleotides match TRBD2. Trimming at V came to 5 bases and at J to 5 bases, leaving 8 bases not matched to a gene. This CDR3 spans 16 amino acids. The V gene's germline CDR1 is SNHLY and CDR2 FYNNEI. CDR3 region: CASSPPGLAGVETQYF. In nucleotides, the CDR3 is TGTGCCAGCAGTCCTCCTGGACTAGCGGGGGTGGAGACCCAGTACTTC.

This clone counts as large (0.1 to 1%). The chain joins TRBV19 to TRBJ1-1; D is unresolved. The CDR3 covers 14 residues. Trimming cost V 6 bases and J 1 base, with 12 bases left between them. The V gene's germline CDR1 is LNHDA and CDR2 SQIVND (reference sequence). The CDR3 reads CASRNNRQNTEAFF. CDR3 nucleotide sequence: TGTGCCAGTAGAAACAATCGACAGAACACTGAAGCTTTCTTT.

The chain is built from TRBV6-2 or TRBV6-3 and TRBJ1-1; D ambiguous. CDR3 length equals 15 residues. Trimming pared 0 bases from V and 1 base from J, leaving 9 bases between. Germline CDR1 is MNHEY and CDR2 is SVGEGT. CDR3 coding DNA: TGTGCCAGCAGTTACTCGTGGGTTGCGAACACTGAAGCTTTCTTT. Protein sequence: CASSYSWVANTEAFF.

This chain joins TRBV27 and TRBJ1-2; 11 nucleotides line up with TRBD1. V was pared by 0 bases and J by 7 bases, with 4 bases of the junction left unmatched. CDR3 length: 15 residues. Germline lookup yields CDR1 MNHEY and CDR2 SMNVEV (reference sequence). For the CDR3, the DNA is TGTGCCAGCAGTTTATCGGGACAGGGGGTGTTTGGCTACACCTTC. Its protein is CASSLSGQGVFGYTF.

CDR3 amino acids: CASIQGPTDTQYF. DNA of the CDR3: TGCGCCAGCATACAGGGCCCCACAGATACGCAGTATTTT. The chain employs TRBV10-2 and TRBJ2-3; the D gene is possibly TRBD1 (6 bases). The CDR3 sequence is 13 residues long. V lost 7 bases, J lost 2 bases, and 10 bases lay in between. Germline V gene lookup returns CDR1 WSHSY and CDR2 SAAADI.

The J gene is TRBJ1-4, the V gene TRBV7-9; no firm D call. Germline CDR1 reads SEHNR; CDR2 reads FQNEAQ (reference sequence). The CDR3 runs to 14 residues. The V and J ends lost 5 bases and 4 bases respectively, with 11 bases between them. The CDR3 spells CASSAGVNNEKLFF. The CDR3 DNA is TGTGCCAGCAGCGCCGGGGTCAATAATGAAAAACTGTTTTTT.

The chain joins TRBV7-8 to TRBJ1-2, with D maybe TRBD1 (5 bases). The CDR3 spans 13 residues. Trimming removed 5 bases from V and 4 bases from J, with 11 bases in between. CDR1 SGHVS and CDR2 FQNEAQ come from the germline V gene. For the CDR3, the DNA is TGTGCCAGCAGCAGCAGGGACCCCTATGGCTACACCTTC. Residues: CASSSRDPYGYTF.

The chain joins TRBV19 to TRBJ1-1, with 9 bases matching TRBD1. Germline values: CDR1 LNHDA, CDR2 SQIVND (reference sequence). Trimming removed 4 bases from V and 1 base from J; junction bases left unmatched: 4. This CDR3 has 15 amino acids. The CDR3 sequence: CASSNTGGGNTEAFF. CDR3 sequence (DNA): TGTGCCAGTAGTAATACAGGGGGCGGGAACACTGAAGCTTTCTTT. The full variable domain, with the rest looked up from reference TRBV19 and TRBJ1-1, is DGGITQSPKYLFRKEGQNVTLSCEQNLNHDAMYWYRQDPGQGLRLIYYSQIVNDFQKGDIAEGYSVSREKKESFPLTVTSAQKNPTAFYLCASSNTGGGNTEAFFGQGTRLTVV.

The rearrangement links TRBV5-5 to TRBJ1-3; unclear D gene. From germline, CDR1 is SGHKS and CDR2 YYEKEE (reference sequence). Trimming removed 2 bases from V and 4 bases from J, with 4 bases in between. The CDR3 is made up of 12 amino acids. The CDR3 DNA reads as TGTGCCAGCAGCTTTGACGGAAACACCATATATTTT. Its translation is CASSFDGNTIYF.

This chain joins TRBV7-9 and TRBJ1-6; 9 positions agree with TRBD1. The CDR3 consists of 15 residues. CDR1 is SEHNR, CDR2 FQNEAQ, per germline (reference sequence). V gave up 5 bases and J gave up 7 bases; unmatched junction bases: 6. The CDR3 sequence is CASSPQGARNSPLHF. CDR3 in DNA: TGTGCCAGCAGCCCACAGGGGGCTCGAAATTCACCCCTCCACTTT. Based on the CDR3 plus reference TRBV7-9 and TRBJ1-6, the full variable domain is DTGVSQNPRHKITKRGQNVTFRCDPISEHNRLYWYRQTLGQGPEFLTYFQNEAQLEKSRLLSDRFSAERPKGSFSTLEIQRTEQGDSAMYLCASSPQGARNSPLHFGNGTRLTVT.

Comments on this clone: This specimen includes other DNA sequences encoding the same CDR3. The CDR3 loop reads CASSLEETQYF. The CDR3 coding sequence is TGCGCCAGCAGCTTGGAAGAGACCCAGTACTTC. The genes are TRBV5-1 and TRBJ2-5; D is undetermined. Germline V gene data show CDR1 as SGHRS and CDR2 as YFSETQ. Deletions cut 0 bases from V and 3 bases from J, with 0 bases between. CDR3 size: 11 residues.

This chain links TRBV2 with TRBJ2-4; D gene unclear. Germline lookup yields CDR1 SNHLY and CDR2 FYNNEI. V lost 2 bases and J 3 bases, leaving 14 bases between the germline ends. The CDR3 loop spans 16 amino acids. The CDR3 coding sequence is TGTGCCAGCAGTGAAATATGGGTTAGAGTCAAAAACATTCAGTACTTC. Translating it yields CASSEIWVRVKNIQYF.

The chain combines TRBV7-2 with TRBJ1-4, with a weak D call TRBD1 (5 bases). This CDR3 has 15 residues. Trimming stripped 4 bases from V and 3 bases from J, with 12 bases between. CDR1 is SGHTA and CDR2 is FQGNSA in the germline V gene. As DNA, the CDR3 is TGTGCCAGCAGCTCCGAGGGGCGAGCTAATGAAAAACTGTTTTTT. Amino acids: CASSSEGRANEKLFF.

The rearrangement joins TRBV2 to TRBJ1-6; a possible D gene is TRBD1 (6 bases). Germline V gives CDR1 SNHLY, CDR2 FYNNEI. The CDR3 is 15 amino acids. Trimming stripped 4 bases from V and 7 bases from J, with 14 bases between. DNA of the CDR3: TGTGCCAGCAGTGGGGGGGCCACGAGAAATTCACCCCTCCACTTT. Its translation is CASSGGATRNSPLHF.

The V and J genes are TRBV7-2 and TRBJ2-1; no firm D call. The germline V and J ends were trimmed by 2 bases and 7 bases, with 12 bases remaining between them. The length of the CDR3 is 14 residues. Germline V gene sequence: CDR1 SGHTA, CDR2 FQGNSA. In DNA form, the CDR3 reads TGTGCCAGCAGCTTACGGCAGTTCGTGAATGAGCAGTTCTTC. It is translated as CASSLRQFVNEQFF.

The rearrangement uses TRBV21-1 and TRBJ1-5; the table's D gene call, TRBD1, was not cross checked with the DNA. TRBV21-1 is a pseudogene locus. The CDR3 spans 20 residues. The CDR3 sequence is CASSKADNRAWEGGNQPQHF. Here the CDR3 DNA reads TGTGCCAGCAGCAAAGCGGACAACAGGGCATGGGAAGGGGGAAATCAGCCCCAGCATTTT.

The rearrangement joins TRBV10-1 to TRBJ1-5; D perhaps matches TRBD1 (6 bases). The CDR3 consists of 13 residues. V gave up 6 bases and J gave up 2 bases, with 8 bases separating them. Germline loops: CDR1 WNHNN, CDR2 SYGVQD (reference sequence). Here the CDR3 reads CASRPGGNQPQHF. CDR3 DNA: TGCGCCAGCAGGCCAGGGGGCAATCAGCCCCAGCATTTT.

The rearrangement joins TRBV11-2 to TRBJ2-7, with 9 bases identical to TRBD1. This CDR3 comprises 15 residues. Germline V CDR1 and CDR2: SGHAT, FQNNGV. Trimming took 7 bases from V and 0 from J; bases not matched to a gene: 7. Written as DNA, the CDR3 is TGTGCCAGCACGGACAGGGGCGCCGCCTCCTACGAGCAGTACTTC. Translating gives CASTDRGAASYEQYF.

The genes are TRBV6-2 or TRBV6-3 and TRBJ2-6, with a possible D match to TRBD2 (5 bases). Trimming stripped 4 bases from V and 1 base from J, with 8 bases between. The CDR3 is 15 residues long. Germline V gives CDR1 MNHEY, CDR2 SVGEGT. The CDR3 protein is CASSLWRSGANVLTF. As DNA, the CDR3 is TGTGCCAGCAGTTTATGGAGGTCTGGGGCCAACGTCCTGACTTTC.

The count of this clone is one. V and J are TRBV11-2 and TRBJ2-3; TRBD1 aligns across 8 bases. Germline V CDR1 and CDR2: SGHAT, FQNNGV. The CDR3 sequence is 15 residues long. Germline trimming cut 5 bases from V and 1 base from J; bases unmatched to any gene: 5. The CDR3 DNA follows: TGTGCCAGCAGCCTCGGGACAGGTGGCACAGATACGCAGTATTTT. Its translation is CASSLGTGGTDTQYF.

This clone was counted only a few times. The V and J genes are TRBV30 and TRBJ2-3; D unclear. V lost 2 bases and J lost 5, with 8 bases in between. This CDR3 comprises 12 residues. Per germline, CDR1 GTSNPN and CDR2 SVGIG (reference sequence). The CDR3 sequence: CAWSHHRDTQYF. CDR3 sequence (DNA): TGTGCCTGGAGTCACCATCGAGATACGCAGTATTTT.

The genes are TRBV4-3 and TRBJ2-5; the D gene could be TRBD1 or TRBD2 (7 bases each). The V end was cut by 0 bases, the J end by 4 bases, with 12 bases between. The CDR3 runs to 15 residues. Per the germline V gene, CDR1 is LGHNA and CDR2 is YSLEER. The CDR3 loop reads CASSQDQGEGETQYF. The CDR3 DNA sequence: TGCGCCAGCAGCCAAGATCAGGGGGAGGGAGAGACCCAGTACTTC.